This TCR beta chain is from a study of identical twins. TCRdb called the 5' RACE reads again in MiXCR, with one record for every CDR3 protein. The sample comprises 500,000 to 700,000 distinct CDR3 sequences, about 7.1% of which are singletons, and 1.6% rests with the top ten. This clonotype has at least ten counts. The germline gives CDR1 LGHNA, CDR2 YNFKEQ. CDR3 length: 16 residues. Trimming removed 0 bases from V and 4 bases from J, with 13 bases in between. These data were also filed under a second study, of yellow fever vaccine responses in identical twins.

This chain uses TRBV4-2 with TRBJ2-1; D is unresolved. Source material: PBMCs. The clonotype comes from a woman in her late teens or twenties in good health. The CDR3 region has the DNA TGTGCCAGCAGCCAAGATCGCGGAATCGGGTACAATGAGCAGTTCTTC. Encoded protein: CASSQDRGIGYNEQFF.